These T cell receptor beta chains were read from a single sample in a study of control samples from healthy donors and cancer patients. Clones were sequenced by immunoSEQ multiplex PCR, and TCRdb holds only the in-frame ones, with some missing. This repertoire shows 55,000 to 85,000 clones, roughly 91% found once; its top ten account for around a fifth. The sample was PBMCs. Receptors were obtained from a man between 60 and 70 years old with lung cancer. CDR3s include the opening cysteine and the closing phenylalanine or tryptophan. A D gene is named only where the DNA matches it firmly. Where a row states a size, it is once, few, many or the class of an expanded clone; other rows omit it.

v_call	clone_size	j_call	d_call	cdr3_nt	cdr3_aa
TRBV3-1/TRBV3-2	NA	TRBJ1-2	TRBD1	TGTGCCAGCAGCCCGACAGGGGGAAACTATGGCTACACCTTC	CASSPTGGNYGYTF
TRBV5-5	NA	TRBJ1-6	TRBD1	TGTGCCAGCAGCACCTATAGGACAGGGCAGAATTCACCCCTCCACTTT	CASSTYRTGQNSPLHF
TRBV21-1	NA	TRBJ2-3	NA	TGTGCCAGCAGCGCAGACCTTGTGGGCACAGATACGCAGTATTTT	CASSADLVGTDTQYF
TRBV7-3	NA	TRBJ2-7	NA	TGTGCCAGCAGCGCCGAATATGTAACAGGGAAGCAGTACTTC	CASSAEYVTGKQYF
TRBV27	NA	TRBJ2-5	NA	TGTGCCAGCAGTCCTAGGAGGGCAGATGAGACCCAGTACTTC	CASSPRRADETQYF
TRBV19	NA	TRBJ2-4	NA	TGTGCCACCTTCCAGACAGGCGCGGGCAAAAACATTCAGTACTTC	CATFQTGAGKNIQYF
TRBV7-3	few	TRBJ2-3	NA	TGTGCCAGCAGCTTCTCGGCTTTAGGGACAGATACGCAGTATTTT	CASSFSALGTDTQYF
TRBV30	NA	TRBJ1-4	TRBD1	TGTGCCTGGAGTCCTGCCGGGACAGTCAATGAAAAACTGTTTTTT	CAWSPAGTVNEKLFF
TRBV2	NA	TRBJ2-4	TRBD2	TGTGCCAGCAGTACGACTAGCGGGGAAAACATTCAGTACTTC	CASSTTSGENIQYF
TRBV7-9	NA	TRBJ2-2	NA	TGTGCCAGCAGCTTACATGCACGCGAGGACGGGGAGCTGTTTTTT	CASSLHAREDGELFF
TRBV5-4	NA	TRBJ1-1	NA	TGTGCCAGCAGCTTGGTTGGAGACACTGAAGCTTTCTTT	CASSLVGDTEAFF
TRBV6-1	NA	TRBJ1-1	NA	TGTGCCAGCAGTGACCAGTCGAACACTGAAGCTTTCTTT	CASSDQSNTEAFF
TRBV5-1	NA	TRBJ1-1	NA	TGCGCCAGCAGGGCTGGGGCGAACACTGAAGCTTTCTTT	CASRAGANTEAFF
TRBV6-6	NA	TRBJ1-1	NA	TGTGCCAGCAGTTACACCATCAGACATCCGAGTGAAGCTTTCTTT	CASSYTIRHPSEAFF
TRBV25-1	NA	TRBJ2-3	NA	TGTGCCAGCAGTAGACCCCCCCCAGATACGCAGTATTTT	CASSRPPPDTQYF
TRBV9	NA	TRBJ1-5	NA	TGTGCCAGCAGCCCCAGTGACCGGCCCAATCAGCCCCAGCATTTT	CASSPSDRPNQPQHF
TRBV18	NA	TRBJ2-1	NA	TGTGCCAGCTCAAGGCAGGGTATCGACAATGAGCAGTTCTTC	CASSRQGIDNEQFF
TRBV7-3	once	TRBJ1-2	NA	TGTGCCAGCAGCTTAAACAGCAACTATGGCTACACCTTC	CASSLNSNYGYTF
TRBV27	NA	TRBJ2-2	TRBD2	TGTCCCAGCCGTCCCCAAACGCGGGGGGGCCGGACCGGGGAGCTGTTTTTT	CPSRPQTRGGRTGELFF
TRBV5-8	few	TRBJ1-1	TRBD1	TGTGCCAGCAGCTTGGTGGAGGGGGCTGGGATCCTAATCAGGTCCACTGAAGCTTTCTTT	CASSLVEGAGILIRSTEAFF
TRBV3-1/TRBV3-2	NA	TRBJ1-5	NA	TGTGCCAGCAGCCAAGGGGTCGATAGCAATCAGCCCCAGCATTTT	CASSQGVDSNQPQHF
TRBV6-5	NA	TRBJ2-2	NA	TGTGCCAGCAGAATAGCGGAGCACACCGGGGAGCTGTTTTTT	CASRIAEHTGELFF
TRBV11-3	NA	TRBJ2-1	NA	TGTGCCAGCAGCCAGGAGACGGTTAACAATGAGCAGTTCTTC	CASSQETVNNEQFF
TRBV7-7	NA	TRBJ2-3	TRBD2	TGTGCCAGCAGCTTAGGGCCGGAGCGGGGGGGCACAGATACGCAGTATTTT	CASSLGPERGGTDTQYF
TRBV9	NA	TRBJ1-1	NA	TGTGCCAGCAGCGTGGAGGGGACGGGGAACACTGAAGCTTTCTTT	CASSVEGTGNTEAFF
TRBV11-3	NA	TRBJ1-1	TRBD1	TGTGCCAGGCTGGACAGGGAGAACACTGAAGCTTTCTTT	CARLDRENTEAFF
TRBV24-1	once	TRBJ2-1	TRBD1	TGTGCCACCAGTGATCCAGGGGGACGACTTGTTGAGCAGTTCTTC	CATSDPGGRLVEQFF
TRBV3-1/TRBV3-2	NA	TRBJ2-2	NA	TGTGCCAGCAGCCCCCCCCCGGGCACCGGGGAGCTGTTTTTT	CASSPPPGTGELFF
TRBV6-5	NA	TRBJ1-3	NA	TGTGCCAGCAGTTACGGGGCACAGCGGGGAAACACCATATATTTT	CASSYGAQRGNTIYF
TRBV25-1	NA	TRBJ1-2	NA	TGTGCCAGCAGTGAATACCAGAACTGGGTAGGAGGGGAAGGCTACACCTTC	CASSEYQNWVGGEGYTF
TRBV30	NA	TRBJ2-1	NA	TGTGCCTGGAGTGTAAACAATGAGCAGTTCTTC	CAWSVNNEQFF
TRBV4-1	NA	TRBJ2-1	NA	TGCGCCAGCAGCAACACAGCCCAATCCTACAATGAGCAGTTCTTC	CASSNTAQSYNEQFF
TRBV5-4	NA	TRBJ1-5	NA	TGTGCCAGCAGCTTGAATCCTGCCAGTAATCAGCCCCAGCATTTT	CASSLNPASNQPQHF
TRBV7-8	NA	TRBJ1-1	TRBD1	TGTGCCAGCAGCTTTTCCAGGGGGGTCACTGAAGCTTTCTTT	CASSFSRGVTEAFF
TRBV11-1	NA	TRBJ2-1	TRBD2	TGTGCCAGCAGCTTCGGACTAGCGGGAGAGCAGTTCTTC	CASSFGLAGEQFF
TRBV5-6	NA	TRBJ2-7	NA	TGTGCCAGCAGCAATACAGGGTACTCCTACGAGCAGTACTTC	CASSNTGYSYEQYF
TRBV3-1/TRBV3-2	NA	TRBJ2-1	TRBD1	TGTGCCAGCAGCCAACACCCCGGGACAGGGTCGGTCAATGAGCAGTTCTTC	CASSQHPGTGSVNEQFF
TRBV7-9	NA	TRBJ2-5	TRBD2	TGTGCCAGCAGCTTTTGGGGGACTAGATACGAGACCCAGTACTTC	CASSFWGTRYETQYF
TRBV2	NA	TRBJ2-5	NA	TGTGCCAGCAGTGAAGGGGGCCTCGGAGAGACCCAGTACTTC	CASSEGGLGETQYF
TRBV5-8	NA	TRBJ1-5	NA	TGTGCCAGCAGCTTGGAGGGACAGCCCCAGCATTTT	CASSLEGQPQHF
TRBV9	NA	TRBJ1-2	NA	TGTGCCAGCAGCTTGGAAGGGGTGGACTATGGCTACACCTTC	CASSLEGVDYGYTF
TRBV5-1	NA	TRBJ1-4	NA	TGCGCCAGCAGCTTGGGGGTTAGTGGGAATGAAAAACTGTTTTTT	CASSLGVSGNEKLFF
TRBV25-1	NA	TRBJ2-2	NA	TGTGCCAGCAGTTGGGACCCGAACACCGGGGAGCTGTTTTTT	CASSWDPNTGELFF
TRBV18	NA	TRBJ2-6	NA	TGTGCCAGCTCACCGAGTATCTCTGGGGCCAACGTCCTGACTTTC	CASSPSISGANVLTF
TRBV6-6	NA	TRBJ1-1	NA	TGTGCCAGCAGATCACAGAACACTGAAGCTTTCTTT	CASRSQNTEAFF
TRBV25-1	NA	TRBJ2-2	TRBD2	TGTGCCAGCAGTGAGAGACTAGCGGGGAAGAACACCGGGGAGCTGTTTTTT	CASSERLAGKNTGELFF